This T cell receptor beta chain was sequenced for a study of T cells after somatic rescue of genetic block. Sequencing was performed with immunoSEQ multiplex PCR; in TCRdb, only in-frame clones are kept and a portion is missing. The table lists 12,000 or so clones, over 65% of them singletons. Note on this clone: The sample contains more than one DNA sequence encoding this CDR3.

The CDR3 spans 14 residues. The V gene's germline CDR1 is MDHEN and CDR2 SYDVKM. V was clipped by 0 bases and J by 3 bases; unmatched bases: 1. The sequence was collected from a boy aged 5-17 years. The chain uses TRBV28 and TRBJ2-7; 8 nucleotides align to TRBD1. Sequencing used peripheral blood mononuclear cells (PBMCs). This CDR3 is CASSLWDRVYEQYF. CDR3 nucleotides: TGTGCCAGCAGTTTATGGGACAGGGTCTACGAGCAGTACTTC.